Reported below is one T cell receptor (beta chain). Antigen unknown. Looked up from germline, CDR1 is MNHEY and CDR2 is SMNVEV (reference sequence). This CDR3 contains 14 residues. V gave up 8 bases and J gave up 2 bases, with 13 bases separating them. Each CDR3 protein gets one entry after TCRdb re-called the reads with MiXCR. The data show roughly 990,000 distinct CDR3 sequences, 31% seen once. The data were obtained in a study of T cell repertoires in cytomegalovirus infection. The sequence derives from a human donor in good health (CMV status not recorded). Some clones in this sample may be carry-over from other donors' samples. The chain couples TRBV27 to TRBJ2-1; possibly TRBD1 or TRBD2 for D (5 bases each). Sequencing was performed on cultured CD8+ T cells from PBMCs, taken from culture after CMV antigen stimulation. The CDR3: CASARGDAYNEQFF. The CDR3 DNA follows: TGTGCCAGCGCCCGGGGCGACGCCTACAATGAGCAGTTCTTC.